The 6 T cell receptor beta chains below come from one sample, sequenced in a study of OX40 agonist ivuxolimab in advanced cancers. The method was immunoSEQ multiplex PCR; TCRdb's version includes in-frame clones alone and lacks a portion of them. The table lists tens of thousands of clones, about 84% of them singletons. The sequenced sample was CD4+ or CD8+ T cells sorted from blood, obtained in a trial of the OX40 agonist ivuxolimab. These receptors all stem from an adult with an advanced solid tumor such as melanoma, head and neck, liver or kidney cancer.

The chain combines TRBV6-5 with TRBJ1-2; D call uncertain. This CDR3 comprises 13 residues. V lost 3 bases to trimming and J lost 2 bases, with 7 bases between them. Per the germline V gene, CDR1 is MNHEY and CDR2 is SVGAGI. The CDR3 is CASSYSRNYGYTF. CDR3 coding DNA: TGTGCCAGCAGTTATTCTCGGAACTATGGCTACACCTTC.

This chain connects TRBV7-2 to TRBJ1-5; 10 nucleotides align to TRBD1. There are 13 residues in the CDR3. The V segment lost 5 bases and the J segment 7 bases; nucleotides outside the gene matches: 2. CDR1 and CDR2 from the germline V gene are SGHTA and FQGNSA. This CDR3 is CASSPDRGQPQHF. The CDR3, as DNA: TGTGCCAGCAGCCCGGACAGGGGGCAGCCCCAGCATTTT. Full variable domain (rest looked up from reference TRBV7-2 and TRBJ1-5): GAGVSQSPSNKVTEKGKDVELRCDPISGHTALYWYRQSLGQGLEFLIYFQGNSAPDKSGLPSDRFSAERTGGSVSTLTIQRTQQEDSAVYLCASSPDRGQPQHFGDGTRLSIL.

This clone has a single count. In DNA form, the CDR3 reads TGTGCCAGTAGTATCGGTCTCGACACTGAAGCTTTCTTT. Protein sequence: CASSIGLDTEAFF. V gene TRBV19 combines with J gene TRBJ1-1; D uncertain. Germline V CDR1 and CDR2: LNHDA, SQIVND (reference sequence). V lost 3 bases, J lost 3 bases, and 8 bases lay in between. CDR3 length equals 13 residues.

This clone has more than one count but fewer than ten. V is TRBV30 and J is TRBJ2-7; D is unclear. Germline lookup yields CDR1 GTSNPN and CDR2 SVGIG (reference sequence). The CDR3 is made up of 11 amino acids. V was cut by 5 bases and J by 0 bases, with 5 bases left in between. This CDR3 is CAWEHSYEQYF. The CDR3 region has the DNA TGTGCCTGGGAACACTCCTACGAGCAGTACTTC.

This chain joins TRBV19 and TRBJ2-7; D might be TRBD1 or TRBD2, each matching 5 bases. CDR1 and CDR2 from the germline V gene are LNHDA and SQIVND (reference sequence). This CDR3 comprises 16 residues. V gave up 4 bases and J gave up 0 bases, with 16 bases separating them. CDR3 sequence: CASSKGRGPISYEQYF. DNA of the CDR3: TGTGCCAGTAGTAAGGGAAGGGGACCTATCTCCTACGAGCAGTACTTC.

The chain combines TRBV19 with TRBJ2-1; D might be TRBD1 or TRBD2, each matching 5 bases. CDR3 length: 12 amino acids. Per germline, CDR1 LNHDA and CDR2 SQIVND (reference sequence). Trimming cost V 1 base and J 7 bases, with 5 bases left between them. The CDR3 spells CASSIGGNEQFF. The CDR3 bases are TGTGCCAGTAGTATAGGGGGGAATGAGCAGTTCTTC.